This TCR beta chain was observed in a study of regulatory T cells in long-lasting Graves disease (dated by TCRdb to about 2021). Study-level background: Antithyroid drugs had been taken for less than 3 months by newly diagnosed Graves' disease patients. This study used TCR sequencing and RNA sequencing of peripheral blood to compare persistent Graves' disease patients against newly diagnosed Graves' disease patients. A total of 33 samples underwent TCR sequencing, from around 13 patients with persistent Graves' disease and 20 or so patients with newly diagnosed Graves' disease. The study was registered as a clinical trial and conducted in China. What the study reported, not specific to this receptor: Persistent Graves' disease patients showed lower TCR Shannon entropy and fewer highly expanded clones than newly diagnosed patients, suggesting clonal expansion. TRBV28, TRBJ1-2 and TRBJ2-5 were preferentially used in persistent disease, while TRBV20-1 and TRBJ2-1 were favored in newly diagnosed disease. Only the TCR beta chain was sequenced and analyzed. The authors noted that the small sample size was a limitation that may lower accuracy. Peripheral blood alone was examined, since thyroid tissue, which constituted the primary lesion, could not be accessed. Persistent patients shared more public clonotypes among themselves (under 3,000) than newly diagnosed patients did (approximately 900).

The intended sense of this specimen's time point label: newly diagnosed GD, antithyroid drugs for less than 3 months. For both TCR sequencing and RNA sequencing, RNA was extracted from PBMCs using TRIzol. The diagnosis of Graves' disease was made according to American Thyroid Association guidelines. The patients came from an endocrinology department in Xi'an, China. From each patient, approximately 9 milliliters of peripheral blood was collected into an EDTA anticoagulant tube. Ficoll Paque Plus density gradient separation was used to isolate PBMCs, and no further T cell sorting was performed. RNA quality was checked with an Agilent 2100 Bioanalyzer and agarose gel, and concentration with a NanoDrop 2000. The method was multiplex PCR. The sequencer was an Illumina HiSeq 4000. TCR beta libraries were built with iRepertoire HTBI primers and Arm-PCR amplification of CDR3 regions. Before sequencing, the PCR products underwent gel purification. The study's own analysis went as follows. Gene usage analysis of CDR3 amino acid clonotypes used the 50 to 70 TRBV and more than 13 TRBJ segments found across samples. Filtered high-quality paired reads were merged into contigs using COPE and FqMerger. Contigs were aligned with BLAST to IMGT TRBV, TRBD and TRBJ reference genes, and CDR3 was defined per IMGT. Any clonotype with a frequency above 0.1% was counted as a highly expanded clone. Shannon entropy served as the measure of repertoire diversity, while the Gini coefficient captured V-J evenness. Public clonotypes were defined as clonotypes shared by more than one individual. TCRdb ran its own pipeline on the public reads, namely fastp trimming at Q25 and MiXCR clone calling, and kept in-frame beta chains. Records with the same CDR3 protein are collapsed into one entry carrying the most frequent genes and DNA. In this record, the V and J calls reflect TCRdb's handling and not the investigators' own analysis. The sample table lists 550,000 or so distinct CDR3 sequences, around 11% of them with a count of one. The top ten clones comprise almost 9% of the sample.

Per the germline V gene (reference sequence), DFQATT is the CDR1 and SNEGSKA is the CDR2. The CDR3 numbers 13 residues from cysteine through phenylalanine. The entry retains the CDR3 DNA only, 39 bases that are in frame from base 1. This clonotype came up many times. What this receptor recognizes is not known. No quality values exist for individual bases; no much larger clone is one base distant. The same data also contributed to another study, on T cells in Graves' hyperthyroidism and ophthalmopathy. That second report states: A patient counted as having stable Graves' hyperthyroidism if no progression to ophthalmopathy occurred over 18 months of follow-up. Hyperthyroidism patients were newly diagnosed, had a disease duration of under 2 months, and were aged 18 to 65 years. Patients with uncontrolled infections, other autoimmune diseases, pregnancy or lactation were excluded. Clinical symptoms, serum thyroxine and TRAb, thyroid ultrasound, and orbital computed tomography formed the basis for the diagnoses. For the first round of RT-PCR on the TCR CDR3, the HTBI primer set was used together with the Qiagen OneStep RT-PCR kit. Blood samples also contained most of the expanded thyroid clonotypes (frequency above 0.001), which suggests that blood repertoires may reflect thyroid immune responses. A 13 V-J signature model separated ophthalmopathy from stable hyperthyroidism, with over 85% sensitivity and just under 84% specificity in cross-validation and 80%/75% in testing. In validation, progression to ophthalmopathy was predicted by the model with approximately 67% sensitivity and around 75% specificity, a median of roughly 6.4 months before onset. TCR V-J signatures able to tell the groups apart were searched for in a discovery cohort of approximately 95 patients, of whom 43 had Graves' ophthalmopathy and roughly 57 had stable Graves' hyperthyroidism. Prospective prediction of ophthalmopathy was tested in an independent validation cohort consisting of 18 to 20 hyperthyroidism patients and more than 15 patients who later progressed to ophthalmopathy. The 100 or so discovery patients were divided at random into training and test sets in a 7:3 ratio. In addition, the study compared T-cell repertoires in thyroid tissue and in blood from several Graves' hyperthyroidism patients. After blood sampling, hyperthyroidism patients were treated with methimazole at a starting dose of 30 mg daily, and ophthalmopathy patients were treated with high-dose intravenous methylprednisolone. The libraries were constructed in a second round of multiplex PCR and then size-selected and purified. Libraries were sequenced paired-end with 100 bp reads on an Illumina HiSeq2000. Raw data were processed with SOAPnuke, discarding reads with adapters, uncalled bases, mean Phred below 15, or no exact constant-primer or identifier match. High-quality paired reads were merged using COPE v1.2.5, and each unique nucleotide sequence was defined as a clonotype. MiTCR v1.1 was used to align the clonotypes against IMGT TRBV, TRBD and TRBJ reference segments. Analysis was restricted to V-J combinations with a frequency above 0.0001, which covered 98% to 99.2% of repertoires. The TCS score was defined as the ratio of F50 (clonal expansion) to E x V (chaos), calculated using BLOSUM62-based TCRdist between CDR3 peptides within each V-J. Welch's t-statistics and random forest reduced around 550 V-J features to around 14, which were used in a naive Bayes classifier (R e1071). No statistical method was used to fix the sample size in advance, and group allocation was not hidden from the investigators. TCR Vbeta CDR3 sequencing of approximately 140 peripheral blood samples (roughly 43 ophthalmopathy, some 75 hyperthyroidism and 17 progressor patients) is reported in the paper.

The chain uses TRBV20-1 and TRBJ2-3; a stretch of 10 junction bases matches TRBD2. The specimen comprised peripheral blood mononuclear cells (PBMCs), sampled at new diagnosis, from a patient treated with antithyroid drugs. The TCR originated in a woman in her twenties or thirties with Graves disease. Donor details come from another sample of the same person, matched by shared clones. The DNA reads TGCAGGCCAGCTAGCGGGAGAACAGATACGCAGTATTTT. Protein translation: CRPASGRTDTQYF.